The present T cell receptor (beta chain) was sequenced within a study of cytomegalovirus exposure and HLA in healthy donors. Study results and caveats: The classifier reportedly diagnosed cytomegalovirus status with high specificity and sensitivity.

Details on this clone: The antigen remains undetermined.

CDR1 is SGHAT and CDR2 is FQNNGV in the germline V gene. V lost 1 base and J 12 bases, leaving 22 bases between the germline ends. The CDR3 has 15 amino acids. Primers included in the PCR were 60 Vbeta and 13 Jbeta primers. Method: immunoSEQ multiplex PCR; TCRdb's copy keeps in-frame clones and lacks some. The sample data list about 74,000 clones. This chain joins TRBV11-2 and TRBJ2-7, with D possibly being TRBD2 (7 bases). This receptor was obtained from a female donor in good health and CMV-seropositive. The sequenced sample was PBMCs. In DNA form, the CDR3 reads TGTGCCAGCAGCTTAGTCCCCGGGGAGGGGGTTTTCCTGTACTTC. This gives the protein CASSLVPGEGVFLYF.